This TCR beta chain comes out of a study of regulatory and conventional T cells in RAG deficiency. Study-wide results and limits: Omenn CD25-high CD127-low cells may be activated cells, not true Tregs.

A remark on this clone: The target antigen is unknown.

The sorted conventional CD4+ T cells were CD25-low and CD127-high, with genomic DNA sequenced. Clones were read by immunoSEQ multiplex PCR, and TCRdb kept only the in-frame ones, dropping some. The top ten hold 1% to 1.5% of the sample, which has approximately 21,000 clones, approximately 95% seen once. Germline CDR1 and CDR2: SGHRS and YFSETQ. The CDR3 sequence is 15 residues long. The ends lost 1 base at V and 5 bases at J; junction bases unmatched: 5. These same records also appear under a second study, on regulatory T cells. According to that study: Amplification used 52 TRBV primers and 13 TRBJ primers. In patients, unique TRB V-J pairs were restricted and V/J usage skewed, especially in Tregs.

The specimen was CD25- CD4+ T cells sorted from blood. The chain is built from TRBV5-1 and TRBJ2-2; TRBD1 aligns across 7 bases. This clonotype originated in a human donor in good health. The CDR3 DNA is TGCGCCAGCAGCTTGCGACAGGGTTCAACCGGGGAGCTGTTTTTT. Its protein is CASSLRQGSTGELFF.